Shown below are 16 T cell receptor beta chains from a single sample sequenced in a study of T-cell reconstitution after alpha-beta-depleted transplantation in children. Unique molecular identifiers featured in how the TCRbeta library was prepared. TCRdb reprocessed the PCR reads via MiXCR and lists one record per CDR3 protein. This table has about 500,000 distinct CDR3 sequences, 11% appearing once. Sequencing was performed on PBMCs, mostly from graft donor cells, taken 180 days after TCRalphabeta/CD19-depleted stem cell transplant. The receptor set was obtained from a female patient aged 2 to 10 who had a stem cell transplant for aplastic anemia, so the T cells may come from the graft donor.

This clonotype was detected many times. The V call is TRBV9, the J call TRBJ1-1, with D perhaps TRBD1 (6 bases). The CDR3 has 13 amino acids. Trimming pared 1 base from V and 5 bases from J, leaving 9 bases between. CDR1 and CDR2 (germline): SGDLS, YYNGEE. The CDR3 is CASSVTGYTEAFF. DNA for the CDR3: TGTGCCAGCAGCGTAACAGGGTATACTGAAGCTTTCTTT.

Remarks on this clonotype: A read error may account for a junction end that differs from germline. The rearrangement uses TRBV7-8 and TRBJ2-6; either TRBD1 or TRBD2 may supply D (5 bases each). The CDR3 extends over 16 amino acids. Germline V gene data show CDR1 as SGHVS and CDR2 as FQNEAQ. CDR3 bases: TGTGCCAGCAGCCCCTGGGGGTTCTCTGGGGCCAACGGCCTGACTTTC. Residues: CASSPWGFSGANGLTF.

Only a few counts were recorded for this clonotype. The chain has TRBV29-1 and TRBJ1-2; TRBD1 agrees at 10 bases. Germline V lookup: CDR1 SQVTM, CDR2 ANQGSEA. CDR3 length: 14 residues. The V segment lost 4 bases and the J segment 2 bases; nucleotides outside the gene matches: 4. CDR3 coding DNA: TGCAGCGTTGCGCCGGGACAGGGGAACTATGGCTACACCTTC. It specifies CSVAPGQGNYGYTF. Using reference TRBV29-1 and TRBJ1-2 for the parts outside the CDR3, the full variable domain is SAVISQKPSRDICQRGTSLTIQCQVDSQVTMMFWYRQQPGQSLTLIATANQGSEATYESGFVIDKFPISRPNLTFSTLTVSNMSPEDSSIYLCSVAPGQGNYGYTFGSGTRLTVV.

This clonotype came up a few times. The genes are TRBV6-1 and TRBJ1-5; maybe TRBD1 (5 bases). V was clipped by 4 bases and J by 2 bases, with 12 bases between them. The V gene's germline CDR1 is MNHNS and CDR2 SASEGT. There are 15 residues in the CDR3. The CDR3 DNA is TGTGCCAGCAGTGCCTCCGGGACTGGCAATCAGCCCCAGCATTTT. Translating gives CASSASGTGNQPQHF.

The J gene is TRBJ2-5, the V gene TRBV11-2; 7 bases are a match to TRBD2. CDR1 and CDR2 (germline): SGHAT, FQNNGV. The V gene end was trimmed by 5 bases and the J gene end by 1 base; junction bases not matched to a gene: 19. The CDR3 spans 19 residues. The CDR3 reads CASSLKRAGSSGLQETQYF. DNA of the CDR3: TGTGCCAGCAGCCTAAAACGGGCGGGCTCTAGCGGCCTCCAAGAGACCCAGTACTTC.

This clonotype has only a few counts. This sequence joins TRBV29-1 and TRBJ2-2, with 10 bases fitting TRBD1. Germline CDR1 SQVTM, CDR2 ANQGSEA. This CDR3 has 19 residues. J gave up 4 bases and V 5 bases, and 19 bases lay outside the gene matches. CDR3 in amino acids: CSVLSRGQGTFEGTGELFF. CDR3 nucleotide sequence: TGCAGCGTTCTAAGCCGGGGACAGGGGACTTTTGAAGGCACCGGGGAGCTGTTTTTT.

Many counts were recorded for this clonotype. The DNA for the CDR3 is TGTGCCAGCAGCTTAGGCGCCCGGCAAGAGACCCAGTACTTC. This codes for CASSLGARQETQYF. The J gene is TRBJ2-5, the V gene TRBV7-2; D is uncertain. V lost 1 base to trimming and J lost 2 bases, with 8 bases between them. The CDR3 sequence is 14 residues long. Germline V gives CDR1 SGHTA, CDR2 FQGNSA. The full variable domain, its missing parts supplied by reference TRBV7-2 and TRBJ2-5, is GAGVSQSPSNKVTEKGKDVELRCDPISGHTALYWYRQSLGQGLEFLIYFQGNSAPDKSGLPSDRFSAERTGGSVSTLTIQRTQQEDSAVYLCASSLGARQETQYFGPGTRLLVL.

This clonotype appeared many times. The chain couples TRBV6-5 to TRBJ2-7, with 10 bases fitting TRBD2. Germline V gene data show CDR1 as MNHEY and CDR2 as SVGAGI. This CDR3 region has 14 residues. V lost 2 bases and J lost 7; bases outside the gene matches: 5. CDR3 nucleotides: TGTGCCAGCAGTTACAGCGGGGGGGCGGAGGAGCAGTACTTC. Translated: CASSYSGGAEEQYF.

The chain couples TRBV4-3 to TRBJ2-2; 14 nucleotides align to TRBD2. The V and J ends lost 4 bases and 1 base, in that order; junction bases with no gene match: 11. This CDR3 has 20 amino acids. The germline CDR1 and CDR2 sequences are LGHNA and YSLEER. The CDR3: CASSRDPGLAGVLNTGELFF. The CDR3, as DNA: TGCGCCAGCAGCCGTGATCCGGGACTAGCGGGAGTCCTGAACACCGGGGAGCTGTTTTTT.

This clonotype was detected a few times. This chain links TRBV5-5 with TRBJ2-5; perhaps TRBD1 as D (8 bases). V gave up 3 bases and J gave up 4 bases, with 25 bases separating them. The CDR3 length is 18 residues. Germline assignment: CDR1 SGHKS and CDR2 YYEKEE (reference sequence). CDR3 in amino acids: CASSSGTGLGGGRETQYF. CDR3 sequence (DNA): TGTGCCAGCAGCTCTGGGACAGGCCTAGGCGGGGGCCGAGAGACCCAGTACTTC.

In this sample, this clonotype turned up a few times. The J gene is TRBJ1-1, the V gene TRBV28; D gene uncertain. The CDR3 has 12 residues. Looked up from germline, CDR1 is MDHEN and CDR2 is SYDVKM. The V gene lost 6 bases and the J gene lost 3 bases, with 8 bases spanning the gap. The CDR3 loop is CASSPEDTEAFF. The CDR3 DNA sequence: TGTGCCAGCAGCCCCGAAGACACTGAAGCTTTCTTT.

The rearrangement joins TRBV6-2 or TRBV6-3 to TRBJ1-5, with D perhaps matching TRBD1 (6 bases). The CDR3 covers 13 residues. Per the germline V gene, CDR1 is MNHEY and CDR2 is SVGEGT. Deletions cut 6 bases from V and 7 bases from J, with 13 bases between. CDR3 sequence (DNA): TGTGCCAGCAGCCATACAGGGTCGCAGCCCCAGCATTTT. Its protein product is CASSHTGSQPQHF.

Points on this clonotype: At one of its ends the junction is not consistent with the germline gene, which may arise from a read error. This chain uses TRBV20-1 with TRBJ2-7; D is perhaps TRBD2 (6 bases). The CDR3 loop spans 12 amino acids. Germline lookup yields CDR1 DFQATT and CDR2 SNEGSKA (reference sequence). CDR3 bases: TGCGGTGCTAGCGCCCGGAGCTACGAGCAGTACTTC. It encodes CGASARSYEQYF.

This clonotype was seen a few times. This chain links TRBV20-1 with TRBJ1-5; 9 positions agree with TRBD1. This CDR3 has 14 residues. V gave up 2 bases and J gave up 6 bases; unmatched junction bases: 5. Germline-derived CDR1 and CDR2 are DFQATT and SNEGSKA (reference sequence). The CDR3 spells CSARWTGVGQPQHF. The CDR3 nucleotides are TGCAGTGCTAGATGGACAGGGGTCGGTCAGCCCCAGCATTTT.

J is TRBJ2-7 and V is TRBV6-5; 8 nucleotides align to TRBD1. The trim removed 2 bases at V and 2 bases at J, leaving 2 bases unmatched. This CDR3 has 14 amino acids. From germline, CDR1 is MNHEY and CDR2 SVGAGI. CDR3 DNA: TGTGCCAGCAGTTACCAGGGACAGGCCTACGAGCAGTACTTC. Protein sequence: CASSYQGQAYEQYF.

This clonotype showed up many times. The chain is built from TRBV12-3 or TRBV12-4 and TRBJ2-2, with 7 bases fitting TRBD2. The ends lost 7 bases at V and 8 bases at J; junction bases unmatched: 19. This CDR3 has 17 residues. CDR3 in DNA: TGTGCCAGCACTGACGGATGGTCCAGCGGGAAGACGGGGGAGCTGTTTTTT. Its translation: CASTDGWSSGKTGELFF.